This T cell receptor (beta chain) was sequenced for a study of T-cell reconstitution after alpha-beta-depleted transplantation in children. Findings and limits, study-wide: By about two months after transplant, alpha-beta T cells reportedly arose from several hundred graft clones that had expanded. By one year post-transplant, T-cell counts and diversity largely arose from T cells that were newly produced. Surviving thymic progenitors and recipient T cells were the source of high TCRbeta diversity at day 60 in some patients.

For TCRbeta, the library was prepared with unique molecular identifiers. Using its own MiXCR run on the PCR reads, TCRdb lists one record per CDR3 protein. The sample lists a few hundred thousand distinct CDR3 sequences, approximately 30% occurring once. CDR3 length: 16 residues. V was pared by 4 bases and J by 3 bases, with 18 bases between. Germline V gene sequence: CDR1 SGHAT, CDR2 FQNNGV. A note on this clonotype: Antigen unknown.

The chain recombines TRBV11-2 with TRBJ1-1; D is perhaps TRBD1 (5 bases). Source: PBMCs, taken before TCRalphabeta/CD19-depleted stem cell transplant. The TCR was taken from a boy under two years old with Wiskott-Aldrich syndrome, due to receive a stem cell transplant. CDR3 DNA sequence: TGTGCCAGCAGCTCAAGGGGAGTGGTGATGGACACTGAAGCTTTCTTT. Translation: CASSSRGVVMDTEAFF.